This T cell receptor (beta chain) was profiled in a study of blood T cell repertoires in COVID-19. This CDR3 region has 15 residues. CDR1 is SGHVS and CDR2 is FNYEAQ in the germline V gene. J was trimmed by 6 bases and V by 2 bases; bases with no gene match: 4. Profiling relied on immunoSEQ multiplex PCR, and the TCRdb table lists in-frame clones only, not all of them. This repertoire shows 70,000 to 80,000 clones, 82% found once; its top ten account for roughly 15%. The chain links TRBV7-6 to TRBJ2-3; 11 bases match TRBD2. This TCR derives from an elderly woman with acute or convalescent COVID-19. The sample comprised peripheral blood. Here the CDR3 DNA reads TGTGCCAGCAGCTTAACTAGCGGGAGAAGGGATACGCAGTATTTT. It yields the protein CASSLTSGRRDTQYF. Complete variable domain (other parts from reference TRBV7-6 and TRBJ2-3): GAGVSQSPRYKVTKRGQDVALRCDPISGHVSLYWYRQALGQGPEFLTYFNYEAQQDKSGLPNDRFSAERPEGSISTLTIQRTEQRDSAMYRCASSLTSGRRDTQYFGPGTRLTVL.